The present T cell receptor (beta chain) was sequenced within a study of blood T cell repertoires in COVID-19. The overall study: COVID-19 samples from acute and convalescent phases originated in the United States, Italy and Spain.

The CDR3 has 16 amino acids. The V and J ends lost 11 bases and 0 bases respectively, with 19 bases between them. Looked up from germline, CDR1 is MDHEN and CDR2 is SYDVKM. Data came from immunoSEQ multiplex PCR; TCRdb stores just in-frame clones and leaves some out. The sample holds around 300,000 clones, approximately 90% seen once. Across fewer than 25 US areas, participants ranged in age from roughly 18 to 95 years. Cohort assignment relied on participant-reported clinical history. Cohort 3 recovery required two negative PCRs, clearance, or symptom resolution. Sequenced sample: PBMCs or T cells enriched from blood (not recorded which). This chain links TRBV28 with TRBJ1-4; D is unresolved. The TCR originated in a woman younger than 35 who had recovered from COVID-19. The CDR3 DNA is TGTGCCGCGGCCTTAAGCCACTCTACAACTAATGAAAAACTGTTTTTT. Translation gives CAAALSHSTTNEKLFF.